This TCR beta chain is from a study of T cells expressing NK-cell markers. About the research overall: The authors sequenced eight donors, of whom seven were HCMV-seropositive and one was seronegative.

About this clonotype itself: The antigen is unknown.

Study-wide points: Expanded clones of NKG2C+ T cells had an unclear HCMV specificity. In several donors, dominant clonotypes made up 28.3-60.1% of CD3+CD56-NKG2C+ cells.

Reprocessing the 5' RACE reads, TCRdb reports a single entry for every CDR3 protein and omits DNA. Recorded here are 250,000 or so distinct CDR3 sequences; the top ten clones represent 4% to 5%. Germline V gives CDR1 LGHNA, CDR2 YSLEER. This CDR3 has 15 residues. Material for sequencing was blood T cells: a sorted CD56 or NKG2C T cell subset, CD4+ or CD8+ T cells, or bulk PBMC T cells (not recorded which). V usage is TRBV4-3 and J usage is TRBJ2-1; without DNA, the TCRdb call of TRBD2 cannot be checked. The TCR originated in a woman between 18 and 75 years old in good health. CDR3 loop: CASSQLAGAYNEQFF.